These T cell receptor beta chains were read from a single sample in a study of spatial heterogeneity in lung cancer. TCRdb reprocessed the 5' RACE reads via MiXCR and lists one record per CDR3 protein. Here the sample spans approximately 13,000 distinct CDR3 sequences, 12% to 15% being singletons. The sequencing used PBMCs, collected at surgery. The receptors come from a male donor with early-stage non-small cell lung cancer. Each CDR3 is given with its conserved first and last residue. Fields, in order: CDR3 DNA, CDR3 protein, clone size, J gene, CDR3 length, D gene, V gene. D genes are given only for firm matches. Rows may omit the clone size; those that give it use once, few, many or a size class.

TGTGCCAGCAGCATTACAGGGATAATGAACACTGAAGCTTTCTTT,CASSITGIMNTEAFF,many,TRBJ1-1,15,.,TRBV7-2
TGTGCCAGCAGTTTGCTTCTCTATGGCTACACCTTC,CASSLLLYGYTF,few,TRBJ1-2,12,.,TRBV28
TGTGCCAGCTTCGGCAATGAGCAGTTCTTC,CASFGNEQFF,few,TRBJ2-1,10,.,TRBV28
TGTGCCAGCAGCGCGTTTTGGAGCTCCTACAATGAGCAGTTCTTC,CASSAFWSSYNEQFF,few,TRBJ2-1,15,.,TRBV28
TGTGCCAGCAGCCAAGGGGCGGATACGCAGTATTTT,CASSQGADTQYF,few,TRBJ2-3,12,.,TRBV4-2
TGCAGCGTTGTAGGGGGCGGGGCAGATACGCAGTATTTT,CSVVGGGADTQYF,many,TRBJ2-3,13,.,TRBV29-1
TGTGCCAGCAGCTTAGGGAACCTTAACGAGCAGTACTTC,CASSLGNLNEQYF,many,TRBJ2-7,13,.,TRBV7-9
TGTGCCATCAGTGACAACCAAGAGACCAAGTACTTC,CAISDNQETKYF,once,TRBJ2-5,12,.,TRBV10-3
TGCGCCAGCAGCCGAGTAAAGCAGGTCGGGGGGCAAGAGACCCAGTACTTC,CASSRVKQVGGQETQYF,many,TRBJ2-5,17,TRBD2,TRBV4-3
TGTGCCAGCAGTTACTCGCCGGGGGCCTACAATGAGCAGTTCTTC,CASSYSPGAYNEQFF,.,TRBJ2-1,15,.,TRBV6-2/TRBV6-3
TGTGCCAGCAGTTTCACTAGCGGGGGGACCAACACCGGGGAGCTGTTTTTT,CASSFTSGGTNTGELFF,.,TRBJ2-2,17,TRBD2,TRBV2
TGCAGTGCTAGTGGTGGCCGGGACACTTACACGAACACTGAAGCTTTCTTT,CSASGGRDTYTNTEAFF,many,TRBJ1-1,17,.,TRBV20-1
TGTGCCAGCAGCCACTCCGACAGGGGGCTTGTCAATGAGCAGTTCTTC,CASSHSDRGLVNEQFF,few,TRBJ2-1,16,TRBD1,TRBV3-1
TGCAGCGTCCTCCAAGGGGGGGATCAGCCCCAGCATTTT,CSVLQGGDQPQHF,.,TRBJ1-5,13,.,TRBV29-1
TGTGCCAGCAGTGAAGAGGTGGGATGGACTAATGAAAAACTGTTTTTT,CASSEEVGWTNEKLFF,many,TRBJ1-4,16,.,TRBV2
TGTGCCAGCAGCTTAAACCTGGGGAATCAGCCCCAGCATTTT,CASSLNLGNQPQHF,many,TRBJ1-5,14,.,TRBV11-2
TGCGCCAGCAGTCTAAACCCGGGGGTTTTGACCTACGAGCAGTACTTC,CASSLNPGVLTYEQYF,medium-sized,TRBJ2-7,16,.,TRBV5-1
TGTGCTAGCAGAAGGGACGACCTACCCGGGGAGCTGTTTTTT,CASRRDDLPGELFF,.,TRBJ2-2,14,.,TRBV7-7
TGTGCCAGCAGCTTATCGCCACAGGGGCCTAATTCACCCCTCCACTTT,CASSLSPQGPNSPLHF,many,TRBJ1-6,16,TRBD1,TRBV7-2
TGTGCCAGCAGCCAAGCCCAGGGGTATGGAGAGACCCAGTACTTC,CASSQAQGYGETQYF,.,TRBJ2-5,15,.,TRBV7-9
TGTGCCAGTAGAAAAAGCGGCGGACCCTACGAGCAGTACTTC,CASRKSGGPYEQYF,few,TRBJ2-7,14,.,TRBV19
TGTGCCAGCAGCTTAATCCGCAATGAGCAGTTCTTC,CASSLIRNEQFF,few,TRBJ2-1,12,.,TRBV7-2
TGCAGCGTTGGTCAGGGAGGCAATCAGCCCCAGCATTTT,CSVGQGGNQPQHF,many,TRBJ1-5,13,.,TRBV29-1
TGCGCCAGCAGCCAAATCAGGGGATCCCGGACAGGAGAGCAGTTCTTC,CASSQIRGSRTGEQFF,.,TRBJ2-1,16,TRBD1,TRBV4-3
TGTGCCAGCAGCTTTGGACAGGGAGTCACTGAAGCTTTCTTT,CASSFGQGVTEAFF,few,TRBJ1-1,14,TRBD1,TRBV11-3
TGTGCCAGCAGCTCTCGACGGGGCAGCTCCTACAATGAGCAGTTCTTC,CASSSRRGSSYNEQFF,.,TRBJ2-1,16,.,TRBV7-9
TGCAGTGCTCCGACAGGGCGTTGGGAAGCTTTCTTT,CSAPTGRWEAFF,many,TRBJ1-1,12,TRBD1,TRBV20-1
TGCAGCGTTGAGGAGAACACTGAAGCTTTCTTT,CSVEENTEAFF,few,TRBJ1-1,11,.,TRBV29-1
TGTGCCAGCAGTTCCCCTCAGGGGGCGGGCGAGCAGTACTTC,CASSSPQGAGEQYF,few,TRBJ2-7,14,TRBD1,TRBV28
TGTGCCAGCAGTCCGGCATTCAGGGCAACTAATGAAAAACTGTTTTTT,CASSPAFRATNEKLFF,.,TRBJ1-4,16,.,TRBV28
TGTGCCTGGAGTCTCGAGCGGCGTGGGTATGGCTACACCTTC,CAWSLERRGYGYTF,few,TRBJ1-2,14,.,TRBV30
TGTGCCAGCAGTCCCCTTTCCGACAGGACGGGAGCAAGTCAGCCCCAGCATTTT,CASSPLSDRTGASQPQHF,medium-sized,TRBJ1-5,18,.,TRBV28
TGTGCCAGCAGCTTAGGCAGTAGATTAAACACTGAAGCTTTCTTT,CASSLGSRLNTEAFF,.,TRBJ1-1,15,.,TRBV11-2
TGCAGTGCTTTACCGGGACGGGACTTTGGGACTGATCGCGGTGAGCAGTTCTTC,CSALPGRDFGTDRGEQFF,many,TRBJ2-1,18,.,TRBV20-1
TGCAGTGCCAAACAGACAGGGAGACTCTACGAGCAGTACTTC,CSAKQTGRLYEQYF,few,TRBJ2-7,14,TRBD1,TRBV20-1
TGTGCCAGCAGCTCGGACAGGGTCATCGGGGAGCTGTTTTTT,CASSSDRVIGELFF,.,TRBJ2-2,14,TRBD1,TRBV7-2
TGCAGTGCTAGAAGGGTAGCGGGGGTCGGGGAGCTGTTTTTT,CSARRVAGVGELFF,.,TRBJ2-2,14,TRBD2,TRBV20-1
TGCAGTGCTAGGGAGTCGTGGGGCCGGTACGAGCAGTACTTC,CSARESWGRYEQYF,few,TRBJ2-7,14,.,TRBV20-1
TGCAGTGCTCTTATAGCGGGGAGCTATTCCTACAATGAGCAGTTCTTC,CSALIAGSYSYNEQFF,few,TRBJ2-1,16,TRBD2,TRBV20-1
TGCAGTGCTAGAGATGGGACAGGGGAACATGAGCAGTTCTTC,CSARDGTGEHEQFF,.,TRBJ2-1,14,TRBD1,TRBV20-1
TGTGCCAGCAGCTCCAGCTTGTGGGGCGGGGAGCTGTTTTTT,CASSSSLWGGELFF,few,TRBJ2-2,14,.,TRBV7-2